Below, one T cell receptor (beta chain) is given with its context. No cognate antigen has been identified for it. No base quality values were provided; no much bigger clone lies one nucleotide off. This sample is part of a study of beta chain features in type 1 diabetes (dated by TCRdb to the late 2010s). The study in broad terms: Mean age, gender distribution, total cell number and subset yield were not different between patients and healthy donors. A total of roughly 100,000,000 sorted cells were examined across all samples, and the number of cells per subset was strongly correlated with RNA yield. Regulatory and stem cell-like memory subsets were obtained from only 8 patients and about 8 healthy donors, while naive and central memory subsets were obtained from all 30 or so donors. The study compared TCRB repertoires of sorted circulating CD4+ T cell subsets between recently diagnosed type 1 diabetes patients and matched healthy donors.

A single peripheral blood draw of approximately 110 mL on average was collected from each donor into heparinised tubes. A BD FACSAria II and a panel including CD45RO, CCR7, CD25, CD127, CD95 and CD27 were used to sort naive, central memory, regulatory and stem cell-like memory CD4+ T cells. A purity above 95% was achieved for all sorted populations. PBMCs were isolated right away by Lymphoprep density gradient centrifugation and were stained directly, without culture. Samples were stained and sorted in pairs, with one healthy donor and one patient per experiment, so that batch effects were minimized. What the work shows at the level of the full study, not this receptor alone: HLA sub-analyses involved small numbers of individuals, so any influence of HLA type on TCRB rearrangement remained unresolved. A moderate but significant shortening of TCRB CDR3 length was observed in type 1 diabetes patients in all four CD4+ subsets. Shorter templates might have been favored by PCR, but patient and control samples were amplified and corrected together, so both groups would have been affected equally by any skew. Because cDNA rather than genomic DNA was sequenced, highly expressing activated cells could have been over-represented, although no difference in activation and CD3 levels was found between groups. At VDJ recombination sites, type 1 diabetes patients had fewer insertions and more deleted nucleotides, which implies abnormalities in thymic rearrangement. Naive, central memory and regulatory TCRB repertoires appeared to be more similar among patients than among healthy donors.

After removal of 5 bases from V and 6 bases from J, the junction retains 3 bases not matched to a gene. The germline V gene provides CDR1 MGHDK and CDR2 SYGVNS. Counted from cysteine to phenylalanine, this CDR3 has 13 amino acids. CDR3 DNA only is kept here, 39 bases in frame from base 1. The High Capacity cDNA Reverse Transcription Kit was used to reverse transcribe all of the isolated RNA, meaning that expressed TCRB transcripts were what got sequenced. Deep immunoSEQ sequencing was performed on naive, central memory and regulatory T cell samples, with an average of around 3.4 million total reads per sample. After sorted cells were lysed in RLT buffer, RNA was extracted with DNase-treated RNeasy Micro or Mini kits, with the choice depending on cell number. Each cell subset was processed separately to prevent cross-contamination, with patient and healthy donor samples processed together. TCRB sequences were amplified from cDNA with the immunoSEQ multiplex PCR, producing 87-bp fragments spanning the CDR3 region. Amplicons were sequenced on the Illumina HiSeq platform. The authors processed their data as follows. Synthetic template baselines were used to correct PCR bias computationally, reads within Hamming distance 2 were collapsed, and singletons that could not be merged were discarded. Reads were aligned against IMGT to assign V, D and J genes, CDR3 length and insertions or deletions at six rearrangement sites. Clonotype counts were normalized to sorted cell number within each subset before computing true diversity and Gini coefficients with the tcR R package. The overlap coefficient, calculated on TCRB nucleotide sequences, was used to quantify repertoire sharing. This immuneACCESS table, as held by TCRdb, lists in-frame sequences with V and J called but not all clones. Of the missing ones, under half trace to an unresolved V gene in checked studies; the others have no known cause. Clone size and the V and J calls come from that table; the DNA yielded D and trimming. This sample holds fewer than 200,000 clones; about 7.3% were observed only once. Jointly, the top ten make up 0.55% to 0.75% of the sample.

The sequence is built from TRBV25-1 and TRBJ2-3; the central 9 bases match TRBD2. The material sequenced was central memory CD4+ T cells from blood. The sequence derives from a man between 18 and 35 years old in good health. The sequence in DNA is TGTGCCAGCAGTACGCGGGAGGGGGATACGCAGTATTTT. Its protein product is CASSTREGDTQYF.